The text below deals with one T cell receptor (beta chain). This clone's antigen is unknown. Base-call qualities are not available, and no considerably larger clone is one nucleotide away. Counted from cysteine to phenylalanine, this CDR3 has 17 amino acids. Only the CDR3 DNA is retained, 51 bases long and in frame from the first base. In the germline V gene (reference sequence), CDR1 corresponds to PRHDT and CDR2 to FYEKMQ. Germline trimming amounts to 5 bases on V and 0 bases on J, with 10 as the count of junction bases outside the gene matches. The data are from a study of blood T cell repertoires in COVID-19 (dated by TCRdb to 2019 to 2021). For the study in its entirety: Collaborator samples came from the United States, Italy and Spain and covered acute and convalescent phases of COVID-19. The repertoires were made available in a free public database intended to serve as a resource for research on the immune response to SARS-CoV-2. Samples were obtained from the ongoing ImmuneRACE study (first 160 participants) and from 1,254 subjects provided by 6 global collaborators. Where available, HLA class I and class II types were obtained from metadata supplied by the sample provider rather than from assay-based typing. Sample metadata almost always included a de-identified subject ID, COVID-19 status, age in years and sex. The prospective study material was composed of cDNA or gDNA derived from T cells, B-cell-depleted T cells, or PBMCs. Subjects who had been exposed to COVID-19, were actively infected with it, or had recovered from it provided the deeply sampled blood TCRbeta repertoires that made up the dataset.

Participants in the prospective study were aged about 18 to 95 years, lived in about two dozen United States geographic areas, and enrolled through a virtual design. To assign participants to cohorts, the prospective study relied on clinical history that participants themselves reported in a screening survey and a study questionnaire. In the prospective study, mobile phlebotomists collected whole blood, serum and a nasopharyngeal or oropharyngeal swab from each participant. Additional blood draws and questionnaires over an approximately 2-month period could optionally be provided by prospective study participants. Prospective study blood samples were shipped either frozen or at room temperature before DNA extraction. TCRbeta CDR3 regions were amplified from genomic DNA by means of the immunoSEQ Assay, a bias-controlled multiplex PCR. Per the authors' processing: Nucleated cell counts per sample were estimated from amplification of reference gene primers within the assay. Sequence reads were collapsed and filtered to measure the absolute abundance of every unique TCRbeta CDR3 rearrangement. Productive Simpson clonality was computed per sample as the square root of Simpson's diversity index over productive rearrangements. TCRdb stores this immuneACCESS table with in-frame sequences only. Part of the clones is absent; in the studies checked, under half of the shortfall reflects unresolved V genes, and no reason is known for the rest. V and J calls and clone size follow that table, whereas D and trimming were derived from the DNA. For this sample there are a few hundred thousand clones; just over 85% appear just once. The biggest ten clones account for 14% to 15% of the sample.

The paper as a whole reports these results and caveats: How much clinical and demographic metadata was included differed by source and by participant, and the metadata was provided uncurated.

The sequencing sample was made of PBMCs or T cells enriched from blood (not recorded which). The TCR originated in a woman in her forties or fifties with acute COVID-19. This sequence uses TRBV13 and TRBJ2-5; 9 junctional bases match TRBD1. For the CDR3, the sequence is CASSLKGTGSYQETQYF. Here is the DNA: TGTGCCAGCAGCCTAAAAGGGACAGGGAGTTACCAAGAGACCCAGTACTTC. Where the CDR3 stops, the reference TRBV13 and TRBJ2-5 genes take over; the full variable domain is AAGVIQSPRHLIKEKRETATLKCYPIPRHDTVYWYQQGPGQDPQFLISFYEKMQSDKGSIPDRFSAQQFSDYHSELNMSSLELGDSALYFCASSLKGTGSYQETQYFGPGTRLLVL.